Listed here are 19 T cell receptor beta chains from one sample, sequenced in a study of response to subunit inactivated influenza vaccine. TCRdb processed the RT-PCR reads anew with MiXCR; each CDR3 protein has one entry. In the table there are over 650,000 distinct CDR3 sequences, approximately 17% of which are singletons. Sequences were derived from PBMCs from blood, sampled about 5 days after vaccination. The receptors originated from a man aged 50 or older who received an inactivated influenza vaccine.

This sequence joins TRBV7-8 and TRBJ2-4; D is possibly TRBD1 or TRBD2 (6 bases each). Germline CDR1 SGHVS, CDR2 FQNEAQ. The V gene lost 3 bases and the J gene lost 7 bases, with 13 bases spanning the gap. This CDR3 spans 14 amino acids. The DNA of the CDR3 is TGTGCCAGCAGCTTTAGGGGGGTATCCAACATTCAGTACTTC. Amino acid sequence: CASSFRGVSNIQYF.

There are a few counts of this clonotype. The gene calls are TRBV4-2 and TRBJ1-5, with D hard to call. Trimming left V 3 bases short and J 0 bases short, with 6 bases between. Germline V gene lookup returns CDR1 LGHNA and CDR2 YNFKEQ. CDR3 length: 14 residues. The CDR3 sequence: CASSQSGSNQPQHF. The DNA for the CDR3 is TGTGCCAGCAGCCAGTCAGGTAGCAATCAGCCCCAGCATTTT.

In its sample, this clonotype was seen many times. This sequence joins TRBV5-1 and TRBJ2-5; D is unresolved. The CDR3 contains 12 residues. V lost 1 base and J 5 bases, leaving 6 bases between the germline ends. In germline, CDR1 is SGHRS, CDR2 YFSETQ. CDR3 in amino acids: CASSLNGETQYF. The CDR3 nucleotides are TGCGCCAGCAGCTTGAACGGGGAGACCCAGTACTTC.

The chain carries TRBV7-9 and TRBJ2-7; D assignment may be TRBD1 or TRBD2 (5 bases each). The CDR3 consists of 15 residues. Germline CDR1 reads SEHNR; CDR2 reads FQNEAQ (reference sequence). Trimming took 0 bases from V and 3 from J, leaving 12 bases between them. CDR3 bases: TGTGCCAGCAGCTTAGCGGATAGGGGAGACTACGAGCAGTACTTC. Encoded protein: CASSLADRGDYEQYF.

For this clonotype: Relative to the germline gene, one junction end is altered; a read error may explain this. This chain joins TRBV5-1 and TRBJ2-7; D not resolved. Per the germline V gene, CDR1 is SGHRS and CDR2 is YFSETQ. CDR3 length: 13 amino acids. The CDR3 spells CVSSASSFDEQYF. In DNA form, the CDR3 reads TGCGTCAGCAGCGCCTCAAGTTTTGACGAGCAGTACTTC.

This clonotype came up a few times. The chain links TRBV19 to TRBJ2-1, with D perhaps TRBD1 or TRBD2 (6 bases each). CDR1 and CDR2 (germline): LNHDA, SQIVND (reference sequence). The CDR3 consists of 15 residues. The V end lost 3 bases, the J end lost 5 bases, and 14 bases lay between the germline ends. CDR3 region: CASSIGGGPNNEQFF. The CDR3 DNA sequence: TGTGCCAGTAGTATTGGTGGGGGGCCGAACAATGAGCAGTTCTTC.

This clonotype was picked up a small number of times. This sequence joins TRBV28 and TRBJ2-7, with TRBD2 matching over 11 bases. This CDR3 comprises 15 residues. The V and J ends lost 6 bases and 5 bases, in that order; junction bases with no gene match: 9. Germline CDR1 MDHEN, CDR2 SYDVKM. CDR3 in DNA: TGTGCCAGCAGCCAGCCCGCTAGCGGGAGGAACGAGCAGTACTTC. It specifies CASSQPASGRNEQYF.

This clonotype was seen only a few times. The genes are TRBV4-1 and TRBJ1-4, with a tentative D call TRBD1 (6 bases). Trimming removed 4 bases at V and 0 bases at J, with 15 bases between. The CDR3 is 17 residues long. Germline CDR1 and CDR2: MGHRA and YSYEKL. The CDR3, as DNA: TGCGCCAGCAGCCCATCAGGGGACGGTGCAACTAATGAAAAACTGTTTTTT. Residues: CASSPSGDGATNEKLFF.

The sample holds a few counts of this clonotype. V and J are TRBV4-2 and TRBJ2-7; TRBD2 aligns across 7 bases. Germline CDR1 is LGHNA and CDR2 is YNFKEQ. The CDR3 consists of 14 residues. V shed 1 base, J shed 2 bases, and the junction held 2 bases outside the gene matches. CDR3 in DNA: TGTGCCAGCAGCCAAGGGGAGGGACCCTACGAGCAGTACTTC. The encoded protein is CASSQGEGPYEQYF.

This clonotype was counted only a few times. The chain has TRBV7-2 and TRBJ2-2, with no clear D. Germline V gene sequence: CDR1 SGHTA, CDR2 FQGNSA. The CDR3 consists of 15 residues. Trimming took 0 bases from V and 6 from J, leaving 11 bases between them. The CDR3 region has the DNA TGTGCCAGCAGCTTAGCCACAGCATGGCCCGGGGAGCTGTTTTTT. Protein product: CASSLATAWPGELFF.

In its sample, this clonotype was seen a few times. The chain recombines TRBV7-2 with TRBJ1-6; 7 bases agree with TRBD1. The length of the CDR3 is 17 residues. In germline, CDR1 is SGHTA, CDR2 FQGNSA. The junction had 9 bases not matched to a gene; V was cut back by 1 base and J by 6 bases. CDR3 sequence: CASSLVPRQGPNSPLHF. CDR3 coding DNA: TGTGCCAGCAGCTTAGTACCCAGACAGGGTCCTAATTCACCCCTCCACTTT.

This clonotype was observed a handful of times. The gene calls are TRBV3-1 and TRBJ1-6; maybe TRBD1 (5 bases). This CDR3 is built from 15 residues. Trimming left V 6 bases short and J 9 bases short, with 18 bases between. Germline-derived CDR1 and CDR2 are LGHDT and YNNKEL (reference sequence). CDR3 in amino acids: CASRDIEGTGSPLHF. The CDR3 coding sequence is TGTGCCAGCAGGGACATTGAGGGGACGGGTTCACCCCTCCACTTT.

There are a few counts of this clonotype. J is TRBJ2-7 and V is TRBV5-6; D gene unclear. The CDR3 is 13 amino acids. Trimming pared 2 bases from V and 2 bases from J, leaving 8 bases between. Germline V gene sequence: CDR1 SGHDT, CDR2 YYEEEE. CDR3 nucleotides: TGTGCCAGCAGCTTCAACAACCCCTACGAGCAGTACTTC. Amino acid sequence: CASSFNNPYEQYF.

For the CDR3, the DNA is TGTGCCTGGAGGGGGACAGGATCCTACGAGCAGTACTTC. It encodes CAWRGTGSYEQYF. V is TRBV30 and J is TRBJ2-7; TRBD1 aligns across 8 bases. After removal of 3 bases from V and 1 base from J, the junction contained 2 bases not matched to a gene. The CDR3 extends over 13 amino acids. CDR1 is GTSNPN, CDR2 SVGIG, per germline (reference sequence).

This clonotype has more than one count but fewer than ten. The chain is built from TRBV28 and TRBJ2-5; perhaps TRBD2 as D (6 bases). Germline V lookup: CDR1 MDHEN, CDR2 SYDVKM. Deletions cut 6 bases from V and 5 bases from J, with 16 bases between. The CDR3 spans 14 residues. The CDR3 coding sequence is TGTGCCAGCAGCCGCTCGTCCAGCGGGGAGACCCAGTACTTC. Residues: CASSRSSSGETQYF.

Details on this clonotype: A read error may account for a junction end that differs from germline. The CDR3 DNA reads TGTGCCAGCAGCTTAGCGCCAGGCAGATATGGCTACTCCTTC. Protein sequence: CASSLAPGRYGYSF. V gene TRBV7-8 combines with J gene TRBJ1-2; D gene uncertain. The germline gives CDR1 SGHVS, CDR2 FQNEAQ. There are 14 residues in the CDR3.

In this sample, this clonotype turned up a few times. This chain uses TRBV20-1 with TRBJ2-5; TRBD2 matches 12 bases. From germline, CDR1 is DFQATT and CDR2 SNEGSKA (reference sequence). This CDR3 has 18 amino acids. J gave up 5 bases and V 0 bases, and 13 bases lay outside the gene matches. The CDR3 is CSARDLQSSGGARETQYF. The CDR3 DNA sequence: TGCAGTGCTAGAGATCTCCAATCTAGCGGGGGGGCTAGGGAGACCCAGTACTTC.

The gene calls are TRBV7-8 and TRBJ2-1; D uncertain. The V and J ends lost 5 bases and 3 bases respectively, with 8 bases between them. Germline V gene data show CDR1 as SGHVS and CDR2 as FQNEAQ. The CDR3 loop spans 13 amino acids. The CDR3 nucleotides read TGTGCCAGCAGCCAGCCCTGCTACAATGAGCAGTTCTTC. Its protein product is CASSQPCYNEQFF.

This clonotype was seen repeatedly, ten times or more. The chain carries TRBV7-9 and TRBJ2-3, with unresolved D. The germline V gene encodes CDR1 SEHNR and CDR2 FQNEAQ (reference sequence). Trimming left V 1 base short and J 9 bases short, with 11 bases between. The CDR3 covers 13 residues. CDR3 amino acids: CASSLDFQPTQYF. CDR3 in DNA: TGTGCCAGCAGCTTAGACTTTCAACCGACGCAGTATTTT.